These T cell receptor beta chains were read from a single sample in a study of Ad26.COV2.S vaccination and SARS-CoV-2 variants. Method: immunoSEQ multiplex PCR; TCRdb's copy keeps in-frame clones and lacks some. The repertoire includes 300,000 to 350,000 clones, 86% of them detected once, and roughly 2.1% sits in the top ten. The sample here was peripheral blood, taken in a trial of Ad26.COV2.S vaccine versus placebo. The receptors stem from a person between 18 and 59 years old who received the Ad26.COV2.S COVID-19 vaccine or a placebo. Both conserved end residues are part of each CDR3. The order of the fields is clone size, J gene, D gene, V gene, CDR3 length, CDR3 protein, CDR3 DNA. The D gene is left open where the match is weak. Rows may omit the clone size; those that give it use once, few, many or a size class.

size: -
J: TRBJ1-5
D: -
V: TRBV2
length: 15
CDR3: CASSEEQGSNQPQHF
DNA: TGTGCCAGCAGTGAAGAACAGGGCTCTAATCAGCCCCAGCATTTT

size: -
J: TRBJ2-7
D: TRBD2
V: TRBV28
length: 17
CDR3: CASSLPPGLAVSYEQYF
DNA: TGTGCCAGCAGTTTACCGCCGGGACTAGCGGTATCCTACGAGCAGTACTTC

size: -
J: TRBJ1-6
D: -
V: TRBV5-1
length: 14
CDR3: CASSLEGGNSPLHF
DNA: TGCGCCAGCAGCTTAGAGGGGGGAAATTCACCCCTCCACTTT

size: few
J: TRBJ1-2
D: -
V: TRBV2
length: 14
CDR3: CASRGTGTFFRYTF
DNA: TGTGCCAGCCGCGGAACCGGGACGTTTTTTCGCTACACCTTC

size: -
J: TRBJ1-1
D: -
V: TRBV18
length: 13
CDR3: CASSPGSNTEAFF
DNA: TGTGCCAGCTCACCCGGAAGCAACACTGAAGCTTTCTTT

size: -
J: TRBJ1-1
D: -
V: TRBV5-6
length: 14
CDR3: CASSSGWGDTEAFF
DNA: TGTGCCAGCAGCTCGGGGTGGGGGGACACTGAAGCTTTCTTT

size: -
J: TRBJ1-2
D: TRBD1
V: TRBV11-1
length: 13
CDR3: CASTSDRGYGYTF
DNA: TGTGCCAGCACCTCGGACAGGGGCTATGGCTACACCTTC

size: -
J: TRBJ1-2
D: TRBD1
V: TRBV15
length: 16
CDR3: CATSGWGTAANYGYTF
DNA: TGTGCCACCAGTGGGTGGGGGACAGCCGCTAACTATGGCTACACCTTC

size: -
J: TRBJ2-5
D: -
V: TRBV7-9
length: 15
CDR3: CASSRGRTDQETQYF
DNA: TGTGCCAGCAGTCGTGGTAGGACAGACCAAGAGACCCAGTACTTC

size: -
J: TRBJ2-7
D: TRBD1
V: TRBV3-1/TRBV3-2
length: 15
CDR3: CASSPRTGTTYEQYF
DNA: TGTGCCAGCAGCCCTCGGACAGGGACCACCTACGAGCAGTACTTC

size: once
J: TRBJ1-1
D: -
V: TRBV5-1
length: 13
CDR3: CASSSSLRTEAFF
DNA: TGCGCCAGCAGCTCGTCCTTGCGGACTGAAGCTTTCTTT

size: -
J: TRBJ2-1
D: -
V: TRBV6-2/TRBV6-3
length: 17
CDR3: CASSYQDPLSWYNEQFF
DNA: TGTGCCAGCAGTTACCAAGACCCTTTGTCATGGTACAATGAGCAGTTCTTC

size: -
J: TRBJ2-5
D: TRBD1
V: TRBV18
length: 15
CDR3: CASSLSGQGAQTQYF
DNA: TGTGCCAGCTCACTATCGGGACAGGGGGCGCAGACCCAGTACTTC

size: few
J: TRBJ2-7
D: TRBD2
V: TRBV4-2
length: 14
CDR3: CASSRGGGSYEQYF
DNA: TGTGCCAGCAGCCGCGGGGGGGGAAGCTACGAGCAGTACTTC

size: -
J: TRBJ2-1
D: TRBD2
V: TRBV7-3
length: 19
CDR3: CASSLGTVRGLASYNEQFF
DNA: TGTGCCAGCAGCTTAGGTACAGTGCGGGGACTAGCGTCCTACAATGAGCAGTTCTTC

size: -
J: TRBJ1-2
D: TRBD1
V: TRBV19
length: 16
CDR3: CASSVLPGQGVASYTF
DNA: TGTGCCAGTAGTGTACTACCGGGACAGGGGGTCGCGAGCTACACCTTC

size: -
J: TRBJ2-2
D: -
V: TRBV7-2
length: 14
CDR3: CASSFGLGTGELFF
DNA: TGTGCCAGCAGCTTCGGACTGGGGACCGGGGAGCTGTTTTTT

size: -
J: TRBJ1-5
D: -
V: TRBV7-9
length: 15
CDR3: CASSHSRQGNQPQHF
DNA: TGTGCCAGCAGCCACAGTCGACAGGGCAATCAGCCCCAGCATTTT

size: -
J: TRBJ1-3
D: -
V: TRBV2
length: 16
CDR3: CASSEGRARSGNTIYF
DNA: TGTGCCAGCAGTGAAGGCAGGGCCCGCTCTGGAAACACCATATATTTT

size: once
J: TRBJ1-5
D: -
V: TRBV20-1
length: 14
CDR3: CSASLVRSNQPQHF
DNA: TGCAGTGCTAGTTTAGTCCGTAGCAATCAGCCCCAGCATTTT

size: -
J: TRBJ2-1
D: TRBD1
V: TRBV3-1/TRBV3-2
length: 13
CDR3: CASSPGQGPRKFF
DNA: TGTGCCAGCAGCCCAGGACAGGGGCCGAGAAAGTTCTTC

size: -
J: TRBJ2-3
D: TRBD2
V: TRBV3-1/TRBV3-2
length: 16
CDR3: CASSFRTSGGTDTQYF
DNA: TGTGCCAGCAGCTTCCGGACTAGCGGGGGCACAGATACGCAGTATTTT

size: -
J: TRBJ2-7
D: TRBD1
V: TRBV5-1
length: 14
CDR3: CASSSGQAVGEQYF
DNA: TGCGCCAGCAGCTCCGGACAGGCGGTCGGCGAGCAGTACTTC

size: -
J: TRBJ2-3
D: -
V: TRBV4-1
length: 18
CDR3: CASSQGGSVTSARDTQYF
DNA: TGCGCCAGCAGCCAGGGTGGCAGCGTAACCTCAGCACGGGATACGCAGTATTTT

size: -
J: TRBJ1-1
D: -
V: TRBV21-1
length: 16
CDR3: CASSKGGGSLNTEAFF
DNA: TGTGCCAGCAGCAAAGGGGGAGGTAGCCTCAACACTGAAGCTTTCTTT

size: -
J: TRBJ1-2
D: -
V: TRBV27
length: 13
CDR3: CASSLSAVSRYTF
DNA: TGTGCCAGCAGTTTATCAGCCGTTTCGCGCTACACCTTC

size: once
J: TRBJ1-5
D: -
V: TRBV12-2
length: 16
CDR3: CASRLETENSNQPQHF
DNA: TGTGCAAGTCGCTTAGAAACGGAAAATAGCAATCAGCCCCAGCATTTT

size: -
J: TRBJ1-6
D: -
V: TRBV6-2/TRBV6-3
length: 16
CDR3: CASSLIPDSYNSPLHF
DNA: TGTGCCAGCAGCCTAATACCGGACAGTTATAATTCACCCCTCCACTTT

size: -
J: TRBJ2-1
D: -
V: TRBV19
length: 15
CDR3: CASSIRQGRYNEQFF
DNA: TGTGCCAGTAGTATTAGGCAGGGACGCTACAATGAGCAGTTCTTC

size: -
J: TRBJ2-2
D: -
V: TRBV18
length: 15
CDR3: CASSPMQTNTGELFF
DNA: TGTGCCAGCTCACCAATGCAAACGAACACCGGGGAGCTGTTTTTT

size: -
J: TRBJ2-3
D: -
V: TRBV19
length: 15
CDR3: CASSDRSMGTDTQYF
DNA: TGTGCCAGTAGTGACAGGTCTATGGGCACAGATACGCAGTATTTT

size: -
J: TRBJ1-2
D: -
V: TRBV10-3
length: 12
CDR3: CAISPDSYGYTF
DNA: TGTGCCATCAGTCCAGACTCCTATGGCTACACCTTC

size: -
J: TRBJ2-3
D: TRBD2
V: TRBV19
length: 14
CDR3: CASSVAGRLDTQYF
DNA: TGTGCCAGTAGTGTAGCGGGGCGGTTGGATACGCAGTATTTT

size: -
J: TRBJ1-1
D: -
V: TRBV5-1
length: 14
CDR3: CASSLSQDPQVAFF
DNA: TGCGCCAGCAGCTTGTCGCAGGATCCACAGGTCGCTTTCTTT

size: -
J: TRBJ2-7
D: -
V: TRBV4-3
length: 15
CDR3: CASSQDLTAQYEQYF
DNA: TGCGCCAGCAGCCAAGATCTAACAGCCCAGTACGAGCAGTACTTC

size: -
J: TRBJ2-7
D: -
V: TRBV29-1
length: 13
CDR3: CSATRDTTYEQYF
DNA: TGCAGCGCAACCCGGGACACCACCTACGAGCAGTACTTC

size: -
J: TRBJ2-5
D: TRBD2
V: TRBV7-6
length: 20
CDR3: CASSPDPTSSSGGYQETQYF
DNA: TGTGCCAGCAGCCCCGACCCGACCTCCTCTAGCGGGGGGTACCAAGAGACCCAGTACTTC

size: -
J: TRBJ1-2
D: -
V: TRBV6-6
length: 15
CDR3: CASSHQGGTNYGYTF
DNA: TGTGCCAGCAGTCATCAGGGAGGGACTAACTATGGCTACACCTTC

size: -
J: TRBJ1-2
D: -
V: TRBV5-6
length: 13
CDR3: CASSLPSSGGYTF
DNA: TGTGCCAGCAGCTTGCCCTCGAGCGGTGGCTACACCTTC

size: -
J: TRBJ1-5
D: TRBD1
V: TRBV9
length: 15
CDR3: CASSAGQVGNQPQHF
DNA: TGTGCCAGCAGCGCTGGACAGGTTGGGAATCAGCCCCAGCATTTT

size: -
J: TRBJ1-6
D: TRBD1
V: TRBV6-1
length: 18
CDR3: CASSEALLGQGLNSPLHF
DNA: TGTGCCAGCAGTGAAGCCTTGCTTGGACAGGGGTTGAATTCACCCCTCCACTTT

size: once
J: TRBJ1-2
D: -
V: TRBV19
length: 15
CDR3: CASSIDNTGYYGYTF
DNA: TGTGCCAGTAGTATCGACAATACCGGATACTATGGCTACACCTTC

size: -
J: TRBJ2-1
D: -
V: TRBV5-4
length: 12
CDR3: CASSRVHNEQFF
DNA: TGTGCCAGCAGCCGGGTCCACAATGAGCAGTTCTTC

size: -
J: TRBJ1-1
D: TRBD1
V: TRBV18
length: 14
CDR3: CASSGQGMNTEAFF
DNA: TGTGCCAGCTCAGGACAGGGGATGAACACTGAAGCTTTCTTT

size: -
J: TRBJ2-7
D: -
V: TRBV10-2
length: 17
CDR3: CASSEPADGGGFYEQYF
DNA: TGCGCCAGCAGTGAGCCCGCGGACGGAGGGGGATTCTACGAGCAGTACTTC

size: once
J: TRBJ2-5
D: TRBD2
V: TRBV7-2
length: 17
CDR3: CASSSNRLAGAQETQYF
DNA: TGTGCCAGCAGCTCGAACCGACTAGCGGGGGCCCAAGAGACCCAGTACTTC

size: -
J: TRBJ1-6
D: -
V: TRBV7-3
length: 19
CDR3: CASSLSNGFHPAIGSPLHF
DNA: TGTGCCAGCAGCTTATCCAACGGCTTCCATCCGGCCATAGGCTCACCCCTCCACTTT

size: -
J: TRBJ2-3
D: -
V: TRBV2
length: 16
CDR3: CASSERSAPRPHTQYF
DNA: TGTGCCAGCAGTGAAAGGTCCGCCCCGCGGCCGCATACGCAGTATTTT

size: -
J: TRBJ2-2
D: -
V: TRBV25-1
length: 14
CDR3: CASSERWDTGELFF
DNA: TGTGCCAGCAGTGAACGGTGGGACACCGGGGAGCTGTTTTTT

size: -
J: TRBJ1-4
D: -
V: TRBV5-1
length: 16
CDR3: CASSLGGKRANEKLFF
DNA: TGCGCCAGCAGCTTGGGAGGGAAAAGGGCTAATGAAAAACTGTTTTTT

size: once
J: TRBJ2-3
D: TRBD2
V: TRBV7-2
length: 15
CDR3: CASSGTSGGTDTQYF
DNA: TGTGCCAGCAGTGGGACTAGCGGGGGGACAGATACGCAGTATTTT

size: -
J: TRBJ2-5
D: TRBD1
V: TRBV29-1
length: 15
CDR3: CSVSTGTGQRETQYF
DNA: TGCAGCGTTTCTACCGGGACAGGTCAGCGGGAGACCCAGTACTTC

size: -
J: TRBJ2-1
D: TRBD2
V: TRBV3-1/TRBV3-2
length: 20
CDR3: CASSQDNTSGGPSSYNEQFF
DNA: TGTGCCAGCAGCCAAGATAACACTAGCGGGGGCCCGAGCTCCTACAATGAGCAGTTCTTC

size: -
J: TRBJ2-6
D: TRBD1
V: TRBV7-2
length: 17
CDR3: CASSPRDSRSGANVLTF
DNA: TGTGCCAGCAGCCCTCGGGACAGTCGCTCTGGGGCCAACGTCCTGACTTTC